The subject of this entry is one T cell receptor beta chain. The source of the sample is a study of cytomegalovirus exposure and HLA in healthy donors. Healthy donors of bone marrow made up the group. Use of 60 Vbeta and 13 Jbeta primers characterized the PCR. Only in-frame clones appear in the TCRdb table, and some are missing; sequencing was by immunoSEQ multiplex PCR. The sample shows about 160,000 clones, roughly four fifths of them seen only once. Germline-derived CDR1 and CDR2 are LNHNV and YYDKDF (reference sequence). The CDR3 sequence is 17 residues long. Trimming took off 4 bases at V and 0 bases at J, with 19 bases between the two ends.

The sample was PBMCs. The rearrangement joins TRBV15 to TRBJ2-7; TRBD1 might be the D (6 bases). The receptor's source is a man aged 45-65 years in good health and CMV-seropositive. In DNA, the CDR3 is TGTGCCACCAGCACACTCCCCAGGGGCCCATCCTCCTACGAGCAGTACTTC. It is translated as CATSTLPRGPSSYEQYF.